Detailed here is one T cell receptor (beta chain). This sample was included in a study of blood T cells in healthy people across ages. The ends were cut back, 1 base at V and 2 bases at J, with 11 bases in the middle. The CDR3 extends over 15 amino acids. The germline V gene has CDR1 SGHKS and CDR2 YYEKEE (reference sequence). Primers used in a second PCR of about 7 to 12 cycles were a sample-barcoded 5' primer and a J-beta primer mix. TCRdb reprocessed the 5' RACE reads with MiXCR, giving one entry per CDR3 protein. The repertoire includes some 1,000,000 distinct CDR3 sequences, around 25% of them detected once, and approximately 0.75% sits in the top ten. The sample was also reused in another study, on T cells of mothers and their children.

This clonotype was obtained from a girl aged 2 to 10 in good health. The source material was blood. The gene calls are TRBV5-5 and TRBJ2-3; D unresolved. CDR3 nucleotide sequence: TGTGCCAGCAGCTTGCGGGCATACCTCACAGATACGCAGTATTTT. The encoded protein is CASSLRAYLTDTQYF.